Listed below are T cell receptor beta chains from one sample, sequenced in a study of siplizumab effects on memory and regulatory T cells. Data came from immunoSEQ multiplex PCR; TCRdb stores just in-frame clones and leaves some out. The profile shows some 80,000 clones, about 95% of them singletons. Material: CD8+ T cells sorted from blood. The receptors here all came from a human donor in good health. Each CDR3 is given with its conserved first and last residue. Fields, in order: V gene, J gene, D gene, clone size, CDR3 DNA, CDR3 protein. The D gene is left open where the match is weak. Size values are once, few and many counts, or a class for expanded clones, and some rows have none.

>TRBV2|TRBJ1-5|.|.
TGTGCCAGCGGGGGACCGGACAGCGACCAGCCCCAGCATTTT
CASGGPDSDQPQHF
>TRBV4-1|TRBJ2-5|TRBD2|.
TGCGCCAGCAGTCCTCCCGGACTAGCGGAACAAGAGACCCAGTACTTC
CASSPPGLAEQETQYF
>TRBV5-8|TRBJ1-4|TRBD1|.
TGTGCCAGCAGCGTCGAGGGGACAGTGGATGAAAAACTGTTTTTT
CASSVEGTVDEKLFF
>TRBV4-2|TRBJ1-1|.|.
TGTGCCAGCAGCCAGGCGACAGGGAACACTGAAGCTTTCTTT
CASSQATGNTEAFF
>TRBV19|TRBJ1-1|.|.
TGTGCCAGTAGTATGGGCGGGGCTGAAGCTTTCTTT
CASSMGGAEAFF
>TRBV19|TRBJ2-1|TRBD2|once
TGTGCCAGTAGTATTCGCGGGACTAGCGGAGCCTACAATGAGCAGTTCTTC
CASSIRGTSGAYNEQFF
>TRBV6-1|TRBJ2-7|TRBD1|.
TGTGCCAGCAGGAGACAGGGAGACTACGAGCAGTACTTC
CASRRQGDYEQYF
>TRBV11-2|TRBJ2-1|.|.
TGTGCCAGCAGCTTATCTCAGGGGCATGAGCAGTTCTTC
CASSLSQGHEQFF
>TRBV6-1|TRBJ2-4|TRBD1|.
TGTGCCAGCAGTAGACAGGGTACCAAAAACATTCAGTACTTC
CASSRQGTKNIQYF
>TRBV27|TRBJ2-1|TRBD2|.
TGTGCCAGCAGTTTACTACTAGCGGGAGTGGGGGAGCAGTTCTTC
CASSLLLAGVGEQFF
>TRBV5-1|TRBJ2-3|TRBD2|.
TGCGCCAGCAGCTTGAGGCGGGAGTTCGCAGATACGCAGTATTTT
CASSLRREFADTQYF
>TRBV4-1|TRBJ2-7|.|.
TGCGCCAGCAGCCAAGTGTATGGGACCGAAACCTACGAGCAGTACTTC
CASSQVYGTETYEQYF
>TRBV30|TRBJ1-2|.|.
TGTGCCTGGAGGTCTTGGAAGTTTGGCTACACCTTC
CAWRSWKFGYTF
>TRBV6-5|TRBJ2-3|.|.
TGTGCCAGCAGTTACCCGAAAAATAAGGGGACGCAGTATTTT
CASSYPKNKGTQYF
>TRBV28|TRBJ2-7|.|once
TGTGCCAGCAGCCCGCTAGCGAGAACCTCATCCTTCTACGAGCAGTACTTC
CASSPLARTSSFYEQYF
>TRBV6-6|TRBJ2-2|.|once
TGTGCCAGCAGTTACTCCAGTAACACCGGGGAGCTGTTTTTT
CASSYSSNTGELFF
>TRBV7-9|TRBJ2-3|TRBD2|.
TGTGCCAGCAGCCCGAGGACTAGCGGCTCAGATACGCAGTATTTT
CASSPRTSGSDTQYF
>TRBV10-2|TRBJ1-1|.|.
TGCGCCAGCAGCTACCGGGGCCCCAACACTGAAGCTTTCTTT
CASSYRGPNTEAFF
>TRBV6-5|TRBJ2-3|TRBD2|.
TGTGCCAGCAGGCAGACTAGCGGGATCACAGATACGCAGTATTTT
CASRQTSGITDTQYF
>TRBV6-5|TRBJ2-1|.|.
TGTGCCAGCAGTTACTTAGGGACTGGGCACAATGAGCAGTTCTTC
CASSYLGTGHNEQFF
>TRBV5-5|TRBJ1-2|.|.
TGTGCCAGCAGCTTGATTTCCGGGAGCTATGGCTACACCTTC
CASSLISGSYGYTF
>TRBV6-5|TRBJ2-1|TRBD2|.
TGTGCCAGCAAAGAGACTAGCGGGAGCCCCCGGGAGTTCTTC
CASKETSGSPREFF
>TRBV4-2|TRBJ1-1|.|.
TGTGCCAGCAGCCAAGGGGTGGGGAGCGCTGAAGCTTTCTTT
CASSQGVGSAEAFF
>TRBV29-1|TRBJ1-3|.|.
TGCAGCGCCGATGACAGCATCTCTGGAAACACCATATATTTT
CSADDSISGNTIYF
>TRBV19|TRBJ2-7|TRBD1|.
TGTGCCAGTAGTAGACAGGGGGCCTACGAGCAGTACTTC
CASSRQGAYEQYF
>TRBV21-1|TRBJ1-1|.|.
TGTGCCAGCGGTCCCGAGGGTGAGGGGTGTACTGAAGCTTTCTTT
CASGPEGEGCTEAFF
>TRBV4-1|TRBJ2-7|TRBD2|.
TGCGCCAGCAGCCAAGTGCAATTAGCGGGAGTGAGCTACGAGCAGTACTTC
CASSQVQLAGVSYEQYF
>TRBV25-1|TRBJ2-1|.|.
TGTGCCAGCAGTGGGTACAATGAGCAGTTCTTC
CASSGYNEQFF
>TRBV4-1|TRBJ1-5|.|few
TGCGCCAGCAGCCCGGTACAGGGAGGTAGCAATCAGCCCCAGCATTTT
CASSPVQGGSNQPQHF
>TRBV27|TRBJ2-5|TRBD2|.
TGTGCCAGCAGTTCGCTAGCGGGCTACGAGACCCAGTACTTC
CASSSLAGYETQYF
>TRBV27|TRBJ2-5|TRBD2|.
TGTGCCAGCAGCAGAGTCCTAGCGGGAAAAGAGACCCAGTACTTC
CASSRVLAGKETQYF
>TRBV4-1|TRBJ2-7|.|.
TGCGCCAGCAGCCAAGTCCAACAGGTACGAGGTTACGAGCAGTACTTC
CASSQVQQVRGYEQYF
>TRBV28|TRBJ2-1|.|once
TGTGCCAGCAGTTTAAGACAGGTTGGATCAAGCGAGCAGTTCTTC
CASSLRQVGSSEQFF
>TRBV6-1|TRBJ2-1|.|.
TGTGCCAGCAGTTTTTCCTACAATGAGCAGTTCTTC
CASSFSYNEQFF
>TRBV19|TRBJ2-2|TRBD2|.
TGTGCCAGTAAGGCTAGCGGGAGACACACCGGGGAGCTGTTTTTT
CASKASGRHTGELFF
>TRBV5-6|TRBJ2-1|.|.
TGTGCCAGCAGCTTGGGCCAAAAAGCGAATGAGCAGTTCTTC
CASSLGQKANEQFF
>TRBV19|TRBJ2-1|TRBD2|.
TGTGCCAGTAACCCTAGCGGGAGGTTTGATGAGCAGTTCTTC
CASNPSGRFDEQFF
>TRBV21-1|TRBJ1-5|.|.
TGTGCCAGCAGCAGCCATCGGAGAGACAAGAAACCGTATAGCAATCAGCCCCAGCATTTT
CASSSHRRDKKPYSNQPQHF
>TRBV11-2|TRBJ2-3|TRBD2|.
TGTGCCAGCAACGATATACTAGCGGAGTCCACAGATACGCAGTATTTT
CASNDILAESTDTQYF
>TRBV5-4|TRBJ1-2|.|once
TGTGCCAGCAGCTTGGCTGGTCCTAACTATGGCTACACCTTC
CASSLAGPNYGYTF
>TRBV19|TRBJ1-1|TRBD1|.
TGTGCCAGTAGTTCCGGGACAGGGGCGACTGAAGCTTTCTTT
CASSSGTGATEAFF
>TRBV27|TRBJ2-1|.|.
TGTGCCAGCAGGAGAGGGGAATCCTTACCCTACAATGAGCAGTTCTTC
CASRRGESLPYNEQFF
>TRBV2|TRBJ2-1|.|.
TGTGCCAGCTTTAGTCAGTCGGAAGTTCATGAGCAGTTCTTC
CASFSQSEVHEQFF
>TRBV6-5|TRBJ2-5|.|.
TGTGCCAGCAGTTTCGGCGGAGGATTCCAGGAGACCCAGTACTTC
CASSFGGGFQETQYF
>TRBV6-4|TRBJ1-1|.|.
TGTGCCAGCAGTGGGTACAGGGAAATGAACACTGAAGCTTTCTTT
CASSGYREMNTEAFF
>TRBV5-1|TRBJ1-1|.|.
TGCGCCAGCAACTGGGCCGTGGGGAACACTGAAGCTTTCTTT
CASNWAVGNTEAFF
>TRBV6-5|TRBJ2-5|.|once
TGTGCCAGCAGTTACCGGTTGCAGGGCACCCAGTACTTC
CASSYRLQGTQYF
>TRBV11-2|TRBJ1-4|.|.
TGTGCCAGCAGCTTAGCGTTATTGGGGGGAAAGCATGAAAAACTGTTTTTT
CASSLALLGGKHEKLFF